This T cell receptor beta chain was documented in a study of T cells after yellow fever vaccination. Study information: Each low-cell-number fraction was prepared by means of SMART-Seq v4 Ultra Low Input.

This CDR3 region has 16 residues. V lost 6 bases and J lost 3; bases outside the gene matches: 11. The V gene's germline CDR1 is MDHEN and CDR2 SYDVKM. From the 5' RACE reads, TCRdb called clonotypes with MiXCR, one entry per CDR3 protein. This table holds under 550,000 distinct CDR3 sequences, 21% found once. This specimen was PBMCs, taken roughly 23 days after the first yellow fever vaccination. This sequence was found in a man between 18 and 29 years old who received the YFV17D yellow fever vaccine. This rearrangement joins TRBV28 to TRBJ2-7, with 10 bases aligning to TRBD2. DNA for the CDR3: TGTGCCAGCAGGTTAGCGGGGGGCCCAGCCTACTACGAGCAGTACTTC. Translation: CASRLAGGPAYYEQYF.